This T cell receptor (beta chain) was profiled in a study of blood T cell repertoires in COVID-19. In the study overall: COVID-19 samples collected from the United States, Italy and Spain covered acute and convalescent phases. PBMCs, B-cell-depleted T cells, or T cells were the source of the cDNA or gDNA that made up the material.

Assay used: immunoSEQ multiplex PCR; TCRdb lists only in-frame clones, some missing. The sample records around 60,000 clones, 75% to 95% being singletons. A remark on this clone: An end of the junction does not agree with germline; a read error may underlie this.

This CDR3 is built from 17 residues. Germline values: CDR1 SSHAT, CDR2 FNYEAQ (reference sequence). The receptor was isolated from a woman of 80 years or more with active COVID-19. This chain joins TRBV7-7 and TRBJ2-3; D is unresolved. The sample comprised peripheral blood. The CDR3 is CASSPTSPGSSTDTQYF. The CDR3 nucleotides are TGTGCTAGCAGCCCAACATCACCCGGGTCTAGCACAGATACGCAGTATTTT.